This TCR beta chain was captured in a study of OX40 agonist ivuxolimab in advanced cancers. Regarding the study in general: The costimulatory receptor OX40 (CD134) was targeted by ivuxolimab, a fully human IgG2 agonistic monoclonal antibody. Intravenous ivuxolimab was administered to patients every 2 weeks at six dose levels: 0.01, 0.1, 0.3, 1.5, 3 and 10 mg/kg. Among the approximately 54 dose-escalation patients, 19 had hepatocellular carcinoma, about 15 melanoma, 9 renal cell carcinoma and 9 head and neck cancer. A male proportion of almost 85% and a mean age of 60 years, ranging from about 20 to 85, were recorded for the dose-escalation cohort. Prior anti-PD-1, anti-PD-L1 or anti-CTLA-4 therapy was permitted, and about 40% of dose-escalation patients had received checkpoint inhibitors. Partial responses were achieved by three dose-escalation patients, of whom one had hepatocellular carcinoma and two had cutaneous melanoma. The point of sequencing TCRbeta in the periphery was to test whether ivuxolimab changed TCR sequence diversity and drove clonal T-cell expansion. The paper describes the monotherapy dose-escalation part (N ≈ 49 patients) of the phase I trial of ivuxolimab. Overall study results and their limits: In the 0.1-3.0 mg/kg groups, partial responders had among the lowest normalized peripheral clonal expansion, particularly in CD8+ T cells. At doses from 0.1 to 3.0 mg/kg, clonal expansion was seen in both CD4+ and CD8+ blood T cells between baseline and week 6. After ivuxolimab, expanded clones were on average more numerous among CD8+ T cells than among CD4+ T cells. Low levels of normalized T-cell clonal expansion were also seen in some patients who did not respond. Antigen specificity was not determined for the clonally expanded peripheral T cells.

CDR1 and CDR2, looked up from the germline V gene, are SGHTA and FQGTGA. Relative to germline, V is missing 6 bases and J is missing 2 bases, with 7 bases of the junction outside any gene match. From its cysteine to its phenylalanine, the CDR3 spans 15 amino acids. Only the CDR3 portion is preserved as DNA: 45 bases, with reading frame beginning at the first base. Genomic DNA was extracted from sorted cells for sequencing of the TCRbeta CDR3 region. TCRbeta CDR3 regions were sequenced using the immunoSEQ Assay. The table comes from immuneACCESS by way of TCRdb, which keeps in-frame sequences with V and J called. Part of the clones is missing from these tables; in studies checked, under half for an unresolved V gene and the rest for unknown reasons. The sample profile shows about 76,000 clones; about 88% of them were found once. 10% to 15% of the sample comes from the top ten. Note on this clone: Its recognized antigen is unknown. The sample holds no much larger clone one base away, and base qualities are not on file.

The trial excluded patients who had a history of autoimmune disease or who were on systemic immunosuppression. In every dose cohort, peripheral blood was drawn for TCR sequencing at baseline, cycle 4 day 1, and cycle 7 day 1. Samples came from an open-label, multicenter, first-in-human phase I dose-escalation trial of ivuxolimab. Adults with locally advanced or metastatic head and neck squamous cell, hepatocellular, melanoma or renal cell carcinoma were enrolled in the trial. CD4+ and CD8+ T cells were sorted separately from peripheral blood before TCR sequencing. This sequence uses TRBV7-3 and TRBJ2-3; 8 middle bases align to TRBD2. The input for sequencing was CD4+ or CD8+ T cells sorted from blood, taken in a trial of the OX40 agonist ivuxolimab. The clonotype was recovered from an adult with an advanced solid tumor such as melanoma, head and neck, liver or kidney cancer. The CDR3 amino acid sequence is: CASSHGLADTDTQYF. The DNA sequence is TGTGCCAGCAGTCATGGACTAGCTGACACAGATACGCAGTATTTT.